This TCR beta chain was retrieved from a study of glioma-infiltrating T cells after dendritic cell vaccination (dated by TCRdb to about 2016). With regard to the full study: Of the roughly 15 glioblastoma patients in the cohort, all drawn from Phase I and II dendritic cell vaccination trials, 9 were newly diagnosed and 6 had recurrent disease. Survival after dendritic cell vaccination was correlated with TCR sequencing metrics such as TIL content and the overlap between tumor and blood repertoires. Autologous tumor lysate-pulsed dendritic cell vaccination was administered to the patients between about 2002 and 2013. The vaccine was prepared from monocyte-derived dendritic cells that were cultured for more than six days with IL-4 and GM-CSF and then pulsed overnight with autologous tumor lysate. Patients received three intradermal dendritic cell vaccine injections at biweekly intervals in the arm below the axilla. In glioblastoma patients vaccinated with dendritic cells, deep sequencing of TCR beta CDR3 regions served to measure the amount of tumor-infiltrating lymphocytes and to compare repertoires between tumor and blood.

What the work shows at the level of the full study, not this receptor alone: The cohort was small and heterogeneous, and full blood and tumor sets were available for few patients, with initial-recurrent tumor pairs available for even fewer patients. The TCR overlap response model with three groups was called speculative and said to need prospective validation. No direct relationship between TCR clonality and survival was found, suggesting a diverse polyclonal response may matter. After dendritic cell vaccination, a higher estimated pretreatment TIL content predicted longer time to progression and longer overall survival.

Using the immunoSEQ assay, TCRB CDR3 regions were amplified from 1.5 to 2 micrograms of genomic DNA, or from all available DNA when less than that was on hand. The multiplex PCR relied on 60 forward primers for TCR V beta segments and 13 reverse primers for J beta segments. Synthetic control templates were spiked into each sample at limiting dilution to estimate reads per starting template. Sequencing produced 87 bp reads on the Illumina HiSeq System. Under the source paper's analysis protocol: PCR and sequencing errors were removed by merging closely related sequences with a nearest neighbor algorithm. TCR overlap was measured as the percentage of unique tumor TCR beta sequences also present in the same patient's peripheral blood. TCRdb took this table from immuneACCESS and kept in-frame rearrangements with V and J called. Such tables lack part of the clones; where checked against another copy, unresolved V genes explain under half of the gap, and the rest is unexplained. D and trimming come from the DNA, and the V and J calls and clone size come from that table. A total of approximately 100,000 clones appear in this sample, roughly 76% of them only once. The ten largest clones take up roughly 12% of the sample.

Patients were selected for having adequate residual fresh-frozen tumor tissue and more than two years of available survival data. None of the glioblastoma patients carried an isocitrate dehydrogenase mutation, although molecular status otherwise varied. PBMC were collected before vaccination, two weeks after the third vaccination, and at tumor progression if tumor progression occurred. Genomic DNA was extracted with the Qiagen DNeasy Blood extraction Kit. Comments on this clone: What antigen it recognizes has not been identified. It has no much larger one-base neighbor in the sample; base qualities were not kept.

In the germline V gene, CDR1 corresponds to SGHRS and CDR2 to YFSETQ. The CDR3 covers 14 residues, taking in both the cysteine and the phenylalanine. Only the CDR3 portion is preserved as DNA: 42 bases, with reading frame beginning at the first base. The junction shows trimming of 0 bases on V and 5 bases on J, plus 9 bases between the germline ends. This sequence uses TRBV5-1 and TRBJ2-1, with the D gene not clear enough to name. The source of this sequence is a human donor with glioblastoma. The material sequenced was blood, taken before dendritic cell vaccination. The CDR3 protein is CASSLGSRDNEQFF. The DNA reads as follows: TGCGCCAGCAGCTTGGGGAGTAGAGACAATGAGCAGTTCTTC. Beyond the CDR3, the reference TRBV5-1 and TRBJ2-1 genes provide the residues; the full variable domain reads: KAGVTQTPRYLIKTRGQQVTLSCSPISGHRSVSWYQQTPGQGLQFLFEYFSETQRNKGNFPGRFSGRQFSNSRSEMNVSTLELGDSALYLCASSLGSRDNEQFFGPGTRLTVL.